These 21 T cell receptor beta chains originate from one sample sequenced in a study of shared clonotypes between healthy human individuals. Clones were read by immunoSEQ multiplex PCR, and TCRdb kept only the in-frame ones, dropping some. The profile shows hundreds of thousands of clones, about three quarters of them singletons. Sequencing input: memory CD4+ T cells sorted from blood. This sample's subset: CD45RA-negative fraction. The receptors here all came from a woman aged 25 to 39 in good health.

A few counts support this clone. V and J are TRBV7-6 and TRBJ1-1; D gene unclear. The CDR3 length is 14 residues. V was pared by 0 bases and J by 1 base, with 6 bases between. Germline CDR1 reads SGHVS; CDR2 reads FNYEAQ. CDR3 nucleotides: TGTGCCAGCAGCTTAGCGTTTGGGAACACTGAAGCTTTCTTT. Amino acids: CASSLAFGNTEAFF.

This clone has just a few counts. This chain uses TRBV6-1 with TRBJ2-3, with no clear D. This CDR3 spans 14 amino acids. V shed 3 bases and J shed 0 bases, with 7 bases lying between them. Germline V gene sequence: CDR1 MNHNS, CDR2 SASEGT. The CDR3 DNA reads as TGTGCCAGCAGTGACAGGTCTAGCACAGATACGCAGTATTTT. Translation: CASSDRSSTDTQYF.

The CDR3 sequence is CASSLSPSRGETQYF. The CDR3 coding sequence is TGTGCCAGCAGCTTATCCCCCTCTAGGGGGGAGACCCAGTACTTC. V is TRBV7-2 and J is TRBJ2-5, with a weak D call TRBD1 (6 bases). V dropped 2 bases and J dropped 5 bases, with 15 bases sitting between them. In germline, CDR1 is SGHTA, CDR2 FQGNSA. The CDR3 totals 15 residues.

The V and J genes are TRBV5-4 and TRBJ1-3; TRBD1 agrees at 8 bases. The germline V gene encodes CDR1 SGHNT and CDR2 YYREEE (reference sequence). The CDR3 totals 14 residues. J was trimmed by 8 bases and V by 4 bases; bases with no gene match: 8. Here the CDR3 reads CASSPGQAGDTIYF. DNA for the CDR3: TGTGCCAGCAGCCCGGGACAGGCCGGGGACACCATATATTTT. Drawing the rest from reference TRBV5-4 and TRBJ1-3, the complete variable domain is ETGVTQSPTHLIKTRGQQVTLRCSSQSGHNTVSWYQQALGQGPQFIFQYYREEENGRGNFPPRFSGLQFPNYSSELNVNALELDDSALYLCASSPGQAGDTIYFGEGSWLTVV.

V gene TRBV10-3 combines with J gene TRBJ1-5; unclear D gene. The germline V gene has CDR1 ENHRY and CDR2 SYGVKD. Trimming took off 6 bases at V and 7 bases at J, with 16 bases between the two ends. The CDR3 runs to 14 residues. CDR3 sequence (DNA): TGTGCCATCAGCCCGTTGCAGGTCGAACAGCCCCAGCATTTT. It translates to CAISPLQVEQPQHF.

On this clone: A much bigger clone sits one base away, suggesting this may be a read error. This chain links TRBV25-1 with TRBJ2-2; 8 bases agree with TRBD1. Trimming at V came to 6 bases and at J to 1 base, leaving 1 base not matched to a gene. CDR1 MGHDK and CDR2 SYGVNS come from the germline V gene. The CDR3 contains 14 residues. The CDR3, as DNA: TGTGCCAGCAGAGGACAGGGGAACACCGGGGAGCTGTTTTTT. Residues: CASRGQGNTGELFF.

The chain combines TRBV28 with TRBJ1-5, with D maybe TRBD1 (6 bases). V was pared by 1 base and J by 2 bases, with 15 bases between. CDR1 and CDR2 from the germline V gene are MDHEN and SYDVKM. The CDR3 runs to 17 residues. CDR3 residues: CASSLLVQGVGNQPQHF. The CDR3 nucleotides are TGTGCCAGCAGTTTATTGGTACAGGGTGTCGGCAATCAGCCCCAGCATTTT. The entire variable domain, with the rest obtained from reference TRBV28 and TRBJ1-5, is as follows: DVKVTQSSRYLVKRTGEKVFLECVQDMDHENMFWYRQDPGLGLRLIYFSYDVKMKEKGDIPEGYSVSREKKERFSLILESASTNQTSMYLCASSLLVQGVGNQPQHFGDGTRLSIL.

The chain links TRBV28 to TRBJ2-1, with D tentatively TRBD1 or TRBD2 (7 bases each). The CDR3 consists of 13 residues. V lost 8 bases to trimming and J lost 12 bases, with 20 bases between them. The germline CDR1 and CDR2 sequences are MDHEN and SYDVKM. The CDR3 reads CASAPGRGPRQFF. For the CDR3, the DNA is TGTGCCAGCGCCCCTGGGAGGGGGCCTAGGCAGTTCTTC.

The chain recombines TRBV9 with TRBJ1-2; possible D gene TRBD1, 6 bases. Germline V gene data show CDR1 as SGDLS and CDR2 as YYNGEE. V was trimmed by 3 bases and J by 6 bases, leaving 15 bases between them. CDR3 length: 14 amino acids. The CDR3 nucleotides read TGTGCCAGCAGCGACAGACCTGGACAGAATGGCTACACCTTC. Translating it yields CASSDRPGQNGYTF.

V and J are TRBV18 and TRBJ2-1, with D perhaps matching TRBD1 (6 bases). V was trimmed by 6 bases and J by 5 bases, leaving 11 bases between them. The germline V gene has CDR1 KGHSH and CDR2 LQKENI. The CDR3 loop spans 13 amino acids. The CDR3 loop is CASSTNRDNEQFF. The CDR3 DNA sequence: TGTGCCAGCTCGACAAACAGGGACAATGAGCAGTTCTTC.

This clone appeared a single time. The V gene is TRBV19, the J gene TRBJ1-5; TRBD1 is a possible D gene (6 bases). V was shortened by 7 bases and J by 4 bases, with 14 bases between the two germline ends. The germline V gene encodes CDR1 LNHDA and CDR2 SQIVND (reference sequence). The CDR3 contains 14 residues. Here the CDR3 DNA reads TGTGCCAGTATCGAGCGGCAGGGGAATCAGCCCCAGCATTTT. Protein: CASIERQGNQPQHF. The whole variable domain, filled in from reference TRBV19 and TRBJ1-5, reads DGGITQSPKYLFRKEGQNVTLSCEQNLNHDAMYWYRQDPGQGLRLIYYSQIVNDFQKGDIAEGYSVSREKKESFPLTVTSAQKNPTAFYLCASIERQGNQPQHFGDGTRLSIL.

This clone was seen more than once but under ten times. The chain couples TRBV7-9 to TRBJ2-5; D gene unclear. Trimming left V 5 bases short and J 4 bases short, with 11 bases between. The CDR3 sequence is 13 residues long. Germline assignment: CDR1 SEHNR and CDR2 FQNEAQ (reference sequence). CDR3 in DNA: TGTGCCAGCAGCCAACAGAGTACAGAGACCCAGTACTTC. Its protein is CASSQQSTETQYF.

The chain joins TRBV6-1 to TRBJ2-7, with D possibly being TRBD2 (7 bases). CDR3 size: 15 residues. Per the germline V gene, CDR1 is MNHNS and CDR2 is SASEGT. Trimming took off 5 bases at V and 2 bases at J, with 16 bases between the two ends. The CDR3 nucleotides are TGTGCCAGCAGTACCCCGGGGGGCCGGACCTACGAGCAGTACTTC. This translates into CASSTPGGRTYEQYF.

The chain combines TRBV6-5 with TRBJ2-7, with D possibly matching TRBD2 (5 bases). The ends were cut back, 11 bases at V and 3 bases at J, with 17 bases in the middle. Looked up from germline, CDR1 is MNHEY and CDR2 is SVGAGI. This CDR3 spans 13 amino acids. The DNA of the CDR3 is TGTGCCGGTTACCTAGGCGGGTACTACGAGCAGTACTTC. The encoded protein is CAGYLGGYYEQYF.

The V gene is TRBV5-1, the J gene TRBJ2-4; 8 nucleotides agree with TRBD2. CDR1 is SGHRS and CDR2 is YFSETQ in the germline V gene. V trimming: 4 bases; J trimming: 9 bases; junction bases outside the gene matches: 12. This CDR3 is 15 amino acids long. CDR3 bases: TGCGCCAGCAGCCTCCCGCGGGCGGGAGGTGGCATTCAGTACTTC. Its protein is CASSLPRAGGGIQYF.

The rearrangement links TRBV20-1 to TRBJ1-2, with TRBD1 as a possible D gene (5 bases). This CDR3 has 11 residues. Germline V gene data show CDR1 as DFQATT and CDR2 as SNEGSKA (reference sequence). V was cut by 5 bases and J by 3 bases, with 7 bases left in between. The CDR3 coding sequence is TGCAGTGCTGGGGGTCACTATGGCTACACCTTC. As protein: CSAGGHYGYTF.

The gene calls are TRBV28 and TRBJ2-3, with a possible D match to TRBD1 (6 bases). This CDR3 is built from 12 residues. Per germline, CDR1 MDHEN and CDR2 SYDVKM. The V end was cut by 6 bases, the J end by 8 bases, with 12 bases between. Here the CDR3 reads CASRTGSGTQYF. In DNA, the CDR3 is TGTGCCAGCAGGACAGGTTCGGGTACGCAGTATTTT.

The chain links TRBV27 to TRBJ1-5; maybe TRBD1 (5 bases). The germline V gene encodes CDR1 MNHEY and CDR2 SMNVEV (reference sequence). V gave up 8 bases and J gave up 6 bases, with 20 bases separating them. The CDR3 covers 15 residues. The CDR3 DNA reads TGTGCCAGCTCTGCGTTAGGGGCTAGGTTTCAGCCCCAGCATTTT. It is translated as CASSALGARFQPQHF.

The rearrangement links TRBV5-1 to TRBJ1-6; 7 bases map to TRBD1. The V and J ends lost 3 bases and 5 bases, in that order; junction bases with no gene match: 8. The CDR3 is 16 residues long. The germline CDR1 and CDR2 sequences are SGHRS and YFSETQ. Written as DNA, the CDR3 is TGCGCCAGCAGCTCAGGGGGTGACAGGAATAATTCACCCCTCCACTTT. As protein: CASSSGGDRNNSPLHF. The entire variable domain, with the rest obtained from reference TRBV5-1 and TRBJ1-6, is as follows: KAGVTQTPRYLIKTRGQQVTLSCSPISGHRSVSWYQQTPGQGLQFLFEYFSETQRNKGNFPGRFSGRQFSNSRSEMNVSTLELGDSALYLCASSSGGDRNNSPLHFGNGTRLTVT.

The gene calls are TRBV28 and TRBJ1-4; 9 bases are shared with TRBD1. The CDR3 loop spans 15 amino acids. Germline loops: CDR1 MDHEN, CDR2 SYDVKM. With 7 bases clipped from V and 7 bases from J, the junction kept 10 bases outside the gene matches. In DNA, the CDR3 is TGTGCCAGCACTACTGGGGGGACAGGGACTGAAAAACTGTTTTTT. Translated: CASTTGGTGTEKLFF.

The chain's CDR3 is CASSWGDSSNQPQHF. The DNA of the CDR3 is TGTGCCAGCAGCTGGGGGGACAGCTCAAATCAGCCCCAGCATTTT. The gene calls are TRBV7-9 and TRBJ1-5; 7 bases align to TRBD1. CDR1 is SEHNR, CDR2 FQNEAQ, per germline (reference sequence). CDR3 size: 15 residues. V shed 4 bases and J 4 bases; nucleotides not matched to a gene: 7.